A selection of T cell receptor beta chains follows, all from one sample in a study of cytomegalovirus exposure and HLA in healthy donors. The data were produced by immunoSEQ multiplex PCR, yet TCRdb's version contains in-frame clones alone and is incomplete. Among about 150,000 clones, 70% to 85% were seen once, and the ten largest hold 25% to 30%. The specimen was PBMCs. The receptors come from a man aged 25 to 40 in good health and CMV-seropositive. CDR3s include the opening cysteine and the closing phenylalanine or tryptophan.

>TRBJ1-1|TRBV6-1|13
CASSGDWFTEAFF
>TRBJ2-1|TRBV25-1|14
CASSPSGGRNEQFF
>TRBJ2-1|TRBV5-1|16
CASSRTSGGANGEQFF
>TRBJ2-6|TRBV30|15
CAWSPQSSGANVLTF
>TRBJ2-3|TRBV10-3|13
CASRAGGTDTQYF
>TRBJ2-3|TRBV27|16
CASSSPSSGGTDTQYF
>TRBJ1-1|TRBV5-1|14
CASSNGLLNTEAFF
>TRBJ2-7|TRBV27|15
CASSRGQGLTYEQYF
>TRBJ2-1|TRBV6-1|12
CASSEAGTAQFF
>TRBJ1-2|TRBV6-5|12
CASRSPNYGYTF
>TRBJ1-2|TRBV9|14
CASSLTGLPYGYTF
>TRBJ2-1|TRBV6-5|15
CASSFSGVGRDEQFF
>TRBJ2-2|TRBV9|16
CASSVGKGVNPGELFF
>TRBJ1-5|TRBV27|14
CASSLSTGGQPQHF